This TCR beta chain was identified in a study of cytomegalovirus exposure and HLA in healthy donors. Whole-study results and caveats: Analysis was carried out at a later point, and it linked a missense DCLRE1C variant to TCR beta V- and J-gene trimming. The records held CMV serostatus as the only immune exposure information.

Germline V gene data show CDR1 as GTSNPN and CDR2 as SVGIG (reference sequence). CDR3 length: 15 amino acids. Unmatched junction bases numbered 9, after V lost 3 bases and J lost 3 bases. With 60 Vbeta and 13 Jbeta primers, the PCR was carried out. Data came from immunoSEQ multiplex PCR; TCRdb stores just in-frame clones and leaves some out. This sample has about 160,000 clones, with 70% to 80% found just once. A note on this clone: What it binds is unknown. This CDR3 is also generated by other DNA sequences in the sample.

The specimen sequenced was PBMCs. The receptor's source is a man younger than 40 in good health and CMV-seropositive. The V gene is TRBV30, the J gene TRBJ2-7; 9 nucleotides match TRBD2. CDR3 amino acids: CAWSVFPSGIYEQYF. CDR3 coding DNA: TGTGCCTGGAGCGTATTTCCTAGCGGGATCTACGAGCAGTACTTC.